This TCR beta chain comes out of a study of OX40 agonist ivuxolimab in advanced cancers. General study points: The 0.1-3.0 mg/kg partial responders had among the lowest clonal expansion. Averaged across samples, CD8+ T cells carried more expanded clones than CD4+ did. Which antigen the expanded peripheral T cells recognized is unknown. At doses 0.1 to 3.0 mg/kg, CD4+ and CD8+ clones expanded.

CDR3 length: 14 amino acids. The J segment lost 9 bases and the V segment lost 6 bases, leaving 6 bases of the junction unmatched. The germline gives CDR1 MDHEN, CDR2 SYDVKM. Assay used: immunoSEQ multiplex PCR; TCRdb lists only in-frame clones, some missing. The data show tens of thousands of clones, about 85% seen once. This clone was detected only a few times. The antigen is unknown. The sequences come from CD4+ or CD8+ T cells sorted from blood, collected in a trial of the OX40 agonist ivuxolimab. The clonotype originates from an adult with an advanced solid tumor such as melanoma, head and neck, liver or kidney cancer. This chain connects TRBV28 to TRBJ1-6, with 9 bases lining up with TRBD1. The CDR3 nucleotides read TGTGCCAGCAGCCGGACAGGGGAGGGTTCACCCCTCCACTTT. Protein: CASSRTGEGSPLHF.